This T cell receptor beta chain was obtained from a study of cytomegalovirus exposure and HLA in healthy donors. Overall study findings and caveats: Relative to equally common others, HLA-associated TCR beta chains showed greater clonal expansion in a later analysis.

For this clone: Its antigen remains unidentified.

Trimming took 5 bases from V and 8 from J; bases not matched to a gene: 10. The CDR3 contains 16 residues. The germline CDR1 and CDR2 sequences are SGHTA and FQGTGA. The PCR used 60 Vbeta and 13 Jbeta primers. Here immunoSEQ multiplex PCR was the method, and the copy in TCRdb shows in-frame clones only, minus some. The sample holds roughly 92,000 clones, about 86% seen once. Sequencing was done on a sample of PBMCs. The chain has TRBV7-3 and TRBJ2-1, with 12 positions matching TRBD2. The TCR was taken from a woman in her 70s in good health and CMV-seropositive. In nucleotides, the CDR3 is TGTGCCAGCAGCCAGTTGACTAGCGGGAGTTTGGATGAGCAGTTCTTC. This sequence encodes CASSQLTSGSLDEQFF.